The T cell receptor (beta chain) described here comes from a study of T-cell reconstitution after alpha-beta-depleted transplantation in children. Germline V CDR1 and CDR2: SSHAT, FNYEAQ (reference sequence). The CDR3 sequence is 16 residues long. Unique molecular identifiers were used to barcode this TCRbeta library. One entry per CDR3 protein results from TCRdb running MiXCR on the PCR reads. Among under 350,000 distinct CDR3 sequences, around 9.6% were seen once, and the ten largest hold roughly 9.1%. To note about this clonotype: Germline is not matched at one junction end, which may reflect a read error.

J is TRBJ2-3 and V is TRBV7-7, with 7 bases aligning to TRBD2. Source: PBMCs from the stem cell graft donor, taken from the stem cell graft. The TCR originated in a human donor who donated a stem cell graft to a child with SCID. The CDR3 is CASSPTELANTDTQYF. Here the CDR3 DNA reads TGTGCTAGCAGCCCGACGGAACTAGCGAACACAGATACGCAGTATTTT.